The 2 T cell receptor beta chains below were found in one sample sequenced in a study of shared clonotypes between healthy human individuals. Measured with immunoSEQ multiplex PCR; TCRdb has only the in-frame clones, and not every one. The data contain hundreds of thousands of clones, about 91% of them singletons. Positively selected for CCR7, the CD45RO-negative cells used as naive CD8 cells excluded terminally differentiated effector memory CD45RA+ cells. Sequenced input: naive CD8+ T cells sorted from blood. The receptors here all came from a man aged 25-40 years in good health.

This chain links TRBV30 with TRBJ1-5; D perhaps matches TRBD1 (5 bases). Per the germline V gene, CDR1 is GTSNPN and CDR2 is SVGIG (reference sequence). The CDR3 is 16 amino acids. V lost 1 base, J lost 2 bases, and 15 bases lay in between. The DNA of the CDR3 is TGTGCCTGGAGTGACCCACCAGGGAAGGGCAATCAGCCCCAGCATTTT. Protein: CAWSDPPGKGNQPQHF.

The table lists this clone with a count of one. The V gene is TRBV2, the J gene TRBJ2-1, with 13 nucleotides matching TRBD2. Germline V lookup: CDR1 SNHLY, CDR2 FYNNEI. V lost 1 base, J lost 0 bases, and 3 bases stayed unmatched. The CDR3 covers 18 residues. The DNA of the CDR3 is TGTGCCAGCAGTGAAGGGGGACTAGCGGGGTCCTCCTACAATGAGCAGTTCTTC. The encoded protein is CASSEGGLAGSSYNEQFF.